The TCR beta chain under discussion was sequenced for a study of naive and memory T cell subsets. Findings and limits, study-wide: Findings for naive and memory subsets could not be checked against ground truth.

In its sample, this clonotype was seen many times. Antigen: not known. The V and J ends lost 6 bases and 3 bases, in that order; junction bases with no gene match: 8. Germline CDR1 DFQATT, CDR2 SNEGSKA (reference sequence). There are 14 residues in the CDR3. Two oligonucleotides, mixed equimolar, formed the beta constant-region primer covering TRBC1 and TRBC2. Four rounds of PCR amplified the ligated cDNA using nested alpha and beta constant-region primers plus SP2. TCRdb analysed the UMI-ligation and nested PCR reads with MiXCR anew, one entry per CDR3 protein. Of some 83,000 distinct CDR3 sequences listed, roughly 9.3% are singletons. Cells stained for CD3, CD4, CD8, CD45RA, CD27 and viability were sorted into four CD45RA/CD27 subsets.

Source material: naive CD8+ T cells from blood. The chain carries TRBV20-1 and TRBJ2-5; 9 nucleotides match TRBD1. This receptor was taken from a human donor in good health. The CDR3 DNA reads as TGCAGTGCCCGCATCAGGACAGGGGAAGAGACCCAGTACTTC. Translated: CSARIRTGEETQYF.